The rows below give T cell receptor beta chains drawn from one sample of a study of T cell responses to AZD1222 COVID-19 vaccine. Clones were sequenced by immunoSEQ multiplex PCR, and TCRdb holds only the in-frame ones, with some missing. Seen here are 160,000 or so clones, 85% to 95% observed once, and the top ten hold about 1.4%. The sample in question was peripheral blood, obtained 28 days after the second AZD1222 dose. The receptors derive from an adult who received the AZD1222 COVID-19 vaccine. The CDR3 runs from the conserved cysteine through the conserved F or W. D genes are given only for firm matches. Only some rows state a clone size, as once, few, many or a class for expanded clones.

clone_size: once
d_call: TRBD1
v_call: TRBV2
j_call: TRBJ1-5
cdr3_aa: CASTRTGINQPQHF
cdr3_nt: TGTGCCAGCACTCGGACAGGGATAAATCAGCCCCAGCATTTT

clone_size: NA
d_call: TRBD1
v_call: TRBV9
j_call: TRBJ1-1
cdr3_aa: CASSTGQGQPEAFF
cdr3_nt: TGTGCCAGCAGCACGGGACAGGGTCAACCTGAAGCTTTCTTT

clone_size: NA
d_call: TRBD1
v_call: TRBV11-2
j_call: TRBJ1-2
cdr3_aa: CASSLEGTGRTF
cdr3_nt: TGTGCCAGCAGCTTAGAGGGGACAGGGAGAACCTTC

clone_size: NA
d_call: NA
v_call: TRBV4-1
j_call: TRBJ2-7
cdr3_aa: CASSQGNWGYEQYF
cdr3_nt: TGCGCCAGCAGCCAAGGGAACTGGGGGTACGAGCAGTACTTC

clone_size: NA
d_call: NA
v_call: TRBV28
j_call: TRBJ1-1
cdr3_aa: CASSKRPRWTEAFF
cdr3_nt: TGTGCCAGCAGCAAAAGACCCCGGTGGACTGAAGCTTTCTTT

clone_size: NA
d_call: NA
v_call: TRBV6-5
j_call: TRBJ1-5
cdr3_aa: CASRDWTEGNQPQHF
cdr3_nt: TGTGCCAGCAGGGATTGGACAGAGGGCAATCAGCCCCAGCATTTT

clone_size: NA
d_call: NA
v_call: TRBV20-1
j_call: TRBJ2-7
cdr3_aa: CSASKDEQYF
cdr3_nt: TGCAGTGCCTCGAAGGACGAGCAGTACTTC

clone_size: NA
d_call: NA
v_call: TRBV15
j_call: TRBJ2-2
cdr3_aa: CATSRDIGGGELFF
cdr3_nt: TGTGCCACCAGCAGAGATATCGGCGGCGGGGAGCTGTTTTTT

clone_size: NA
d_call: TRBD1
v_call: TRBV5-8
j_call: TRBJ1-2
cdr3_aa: CASSLSGQSHYGYTF
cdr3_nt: TGTGCCAGCAGCTTGTCGGGACAGTCCCACTATGGCTACACCTTC

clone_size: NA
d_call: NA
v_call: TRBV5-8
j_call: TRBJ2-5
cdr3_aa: CASSFLEGRDMETQYF
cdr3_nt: TGTGCCAGCAGCTTTCTCGAGGGACGCGATATGGAGACCCAGTACTTC

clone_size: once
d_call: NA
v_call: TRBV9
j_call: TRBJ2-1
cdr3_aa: CASSVAGGGNEQFF
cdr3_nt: TGTGCCAGCAGCGTAGCTGGTGGGGGCAATGAGCAGTTCTTC

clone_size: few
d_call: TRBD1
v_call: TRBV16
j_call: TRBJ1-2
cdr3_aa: CANAGTANLYGYTF
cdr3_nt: TGTGCCAATGCCGGGACAGCGAATCTCTATGGCTACACCTTC

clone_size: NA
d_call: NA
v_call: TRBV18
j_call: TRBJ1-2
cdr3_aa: CASSPWAVFYGYTF
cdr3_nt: TGTGCCAGCTCACCATGGGCAGTGTTCTATGGCTACACCTTC

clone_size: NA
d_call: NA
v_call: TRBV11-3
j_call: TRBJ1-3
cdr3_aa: CASSSEGFIAGNTIYF
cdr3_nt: TGTGCCAGCAGCTCCGAGGGGTTTATAGCTGGAAACACCATATATTTT

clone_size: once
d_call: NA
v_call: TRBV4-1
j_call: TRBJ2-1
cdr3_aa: CASSHPPTRGEQFF
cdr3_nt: TGCGCCAGCAGCCATCCGCCCACTAGGGGCGAGCAGTTCTTC

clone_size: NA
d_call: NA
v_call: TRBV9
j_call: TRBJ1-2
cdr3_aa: CASSAVTGPNYGYTF
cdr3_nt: TGTGCCAGCAGCGCCGTAACGGGACCAAACTATGGCTACACCTTC

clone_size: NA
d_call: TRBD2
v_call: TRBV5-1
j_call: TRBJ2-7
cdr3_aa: CASSLGTSGMTYEQYF
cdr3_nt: TGCGCCAGCAGCTTGGGGACTAGCGGGATGACCTACGAGCAGTACTTC

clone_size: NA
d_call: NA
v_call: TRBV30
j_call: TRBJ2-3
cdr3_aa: CAWSVGREFPDTQYF
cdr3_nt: TGTGCCTGGAGTGTTGGGCGGGAATTTCCAGATACGCAGTATTTT

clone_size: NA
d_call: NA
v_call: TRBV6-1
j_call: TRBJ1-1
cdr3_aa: CASSEFPRGSGAEAFF
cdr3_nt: TGTGCCAGCAGTGAATTTCCTAGGGGGTCAGGAGCTGAAGCTTTCTTT

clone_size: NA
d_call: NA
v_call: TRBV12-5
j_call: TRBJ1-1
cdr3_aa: CASGSGRLGTEAFF
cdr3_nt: TGTGCTAGTGGTTCGGGAAGATTGGGGACTGAAGCTTTCTTT

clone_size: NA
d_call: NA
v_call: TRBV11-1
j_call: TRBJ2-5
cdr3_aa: CASSLVGSFVETQYF
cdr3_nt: TGTGCCAGCAGCTTAGTAGGGAGCTTTGTAGAGACCCAGTACTTC

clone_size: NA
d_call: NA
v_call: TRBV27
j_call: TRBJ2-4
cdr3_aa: CASSSGSWAKNIQYF
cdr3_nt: TGTGCCAGCAGTTCCGGTTCATGGGCCAAAAACATTCAGTACTTC

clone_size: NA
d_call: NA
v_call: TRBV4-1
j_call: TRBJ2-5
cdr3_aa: CASSTGEIETQYF
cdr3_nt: TGCGCCAGCAGCACGGGGGAGATTGAGACCCAGTACTTC

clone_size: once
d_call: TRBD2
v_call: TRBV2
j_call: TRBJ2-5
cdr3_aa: CASSEGASGLQETQYF
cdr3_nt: TGTGCCAGCAGTGAAGGGGCTAGCGGACTCCAAGAGACCCAGTACTTC

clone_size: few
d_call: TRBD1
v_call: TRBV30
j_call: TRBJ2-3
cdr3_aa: CAWSSGTGAADTQYF
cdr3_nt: TGTGCCTGGAGTTCCGGGACAGGGGCGGCAGATACGCAGTATTTT

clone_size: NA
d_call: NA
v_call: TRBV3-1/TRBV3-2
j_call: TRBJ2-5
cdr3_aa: CASSQAWGLGTETQYF
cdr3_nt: TGTGCCAGCAGCCAAGCTTGGGGTTTGGGGACGGAGACCCAGTACTTC

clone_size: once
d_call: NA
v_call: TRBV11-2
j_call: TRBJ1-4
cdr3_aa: CASSLSVRATNEKLFF
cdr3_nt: TGTGCCAGCAGCTTGTCGGTGCGGGCAACTAATGAAAAACTGTTTTTT

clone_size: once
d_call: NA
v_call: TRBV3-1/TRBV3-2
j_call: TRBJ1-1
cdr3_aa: CASSRIDSAEAFF
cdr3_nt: TGTGCCAGCAGCCGTATCGACAGTGCTGAAGCTTTCTTT

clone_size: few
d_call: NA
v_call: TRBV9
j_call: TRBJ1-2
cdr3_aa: CASSVTGNGYTF
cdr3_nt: TGTGCCAGCAGCGTTACAGGCAATGGCTACACCTTC

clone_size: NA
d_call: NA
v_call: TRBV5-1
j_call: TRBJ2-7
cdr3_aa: CASGTRNSYEQYF
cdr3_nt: TGCGCCAGCGGGACCCGTAACTCCTACGAGCAGTACTTC